Shown below are 2 T cell receptor beta chains from a single sample sequenced in a study of regulatory T cells in long-lasting Graves disease. Arm-PCR of CDR3 regions and iRepertoire HTBI primers were the basis on which TCR beta libraries were built. MiXCR was run by TCRdb on the multiplex PCR reads, yielding one entry per CDR3 protein. The data show 450,000 or so distinct CDR3 sequences, with about 22% seen just once and 13% held by the top ten. Time point reported: persistent/refractory GD, antithyroid drugs over 5 years with positive TRAb. From RNA extracted from PBMCs, the TCR library was made. The sequenced sample was peripheral blood mononuclear cells (PBMCs), obtained when the disease was refractory, from a patient treated with antithyroid drugs. The source is a female donor with Graves disease.

Of note for this clonotype: A read error may be the cause here, since a much bigger clone is one base away. The rearrangement links TRBV28 to TRBJ2-7, with D unresolved. Germline V lookup: CDR1 MDHEN, CDR2 SYDVKM. Trimming left V 8 bases short and J 3 bases short, with 11 bases between. The CDR3 has 12 amino acids. The CDR3 coding sequence is TGTGCCAGCGGTATAACTAACTACGAGCAGTACTTC. Protein product: CASGITNYEQYF.

This clonotype has just a few counts. This chain joins TRBV13 and TRBJ2-1, with D perhaps TRBD2 (6 bases). Deletions cut 8 bases from V and 6 bases from J, with 11 bases between. Germline-derived CDR1 and CDR2 are PRHDT and FYEKMQ (reference sequence). The CDR3 is 12 amino acids. CDR3 sequence reads: CASRDSSNEQFF. CDR3 nucleotide sequence: TGTGCCAGCCGGGACTCTTCCAATGAGCAGTTCTTC.